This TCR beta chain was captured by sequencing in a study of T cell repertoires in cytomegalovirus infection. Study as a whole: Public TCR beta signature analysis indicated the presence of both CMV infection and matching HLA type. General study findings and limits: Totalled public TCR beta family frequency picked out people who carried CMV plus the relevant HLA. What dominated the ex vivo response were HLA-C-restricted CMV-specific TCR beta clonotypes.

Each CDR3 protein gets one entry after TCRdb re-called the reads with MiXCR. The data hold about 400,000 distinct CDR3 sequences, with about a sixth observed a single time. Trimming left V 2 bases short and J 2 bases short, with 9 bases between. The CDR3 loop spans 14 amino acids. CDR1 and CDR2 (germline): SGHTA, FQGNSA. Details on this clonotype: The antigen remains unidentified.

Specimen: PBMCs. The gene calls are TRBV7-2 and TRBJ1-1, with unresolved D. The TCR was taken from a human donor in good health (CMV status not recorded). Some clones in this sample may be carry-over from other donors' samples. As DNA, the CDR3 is TGTGCCAGCAGCTTAAATACGGCTAACACTGAAGCTTTCTTT. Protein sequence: CASSLNTANTEAFF.